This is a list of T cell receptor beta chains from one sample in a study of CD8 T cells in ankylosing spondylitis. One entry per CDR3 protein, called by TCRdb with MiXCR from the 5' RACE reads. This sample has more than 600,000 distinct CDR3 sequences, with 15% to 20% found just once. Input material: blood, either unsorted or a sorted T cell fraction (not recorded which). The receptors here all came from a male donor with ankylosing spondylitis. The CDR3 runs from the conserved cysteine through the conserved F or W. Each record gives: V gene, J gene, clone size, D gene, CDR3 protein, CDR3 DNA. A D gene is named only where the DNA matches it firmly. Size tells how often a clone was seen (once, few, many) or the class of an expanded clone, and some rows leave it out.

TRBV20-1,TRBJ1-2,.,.,CSASGGGGYTF,TGCAGTGCTAGCGGAGGGGGTGGCTACACCTTC
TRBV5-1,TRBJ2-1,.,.,CASSRGTESYNEQFF,TGCGCCAGCAGCCGGGGGACGGAGTCCTACAATGAGCAGTTCTTC
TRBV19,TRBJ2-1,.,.,CASSNQQTYNEQFF,TGTGCCAGTAGTAACCAGCAGACCTACAATGAGCAGTTCTTC
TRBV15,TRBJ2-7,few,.,CATSSRTTYEQYF,TGTGCCACCAGCAGCCGGACAACCTACGAGCAGTACTTC
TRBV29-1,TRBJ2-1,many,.,CSVVPRDWTLDEQFF,TGCAGCGTAGTTCCTCGGGACTGGACGCTGGATGAGCAGTTCTTC
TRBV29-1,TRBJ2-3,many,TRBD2,CSGAVGLAGGTDTQYF,TGCAGCGGCGCCGTTGGACTAGCGGGAGGAACAGATACGCAGTATTTT
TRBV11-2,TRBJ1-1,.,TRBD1,CASSYRGEFAFF,TGTGCCAGCAGCTACAGGGGGGAGTTTGCTTTCTTT
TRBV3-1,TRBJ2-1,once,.,CASSQDSVDEQFF,TGTGCCAGCAGCCAAGATTCGGTGGATGAGCAGTTCTTC
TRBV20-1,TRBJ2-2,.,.,CSARDPGRGNTGELFF,TGCAGTGCTAGAGATCCCGGCAGGGGGAACACCGGGGAGCTGTTTTTT
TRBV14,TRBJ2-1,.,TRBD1,CASSQLQGAGAFGKQFF,TGTGCCAGCAGCCAGTTACAGGGGGCTGGAGCGTTTGGAAAGCAGTTCTTC
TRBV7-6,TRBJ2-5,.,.,CASSLDTEETQYF,TGTGCCAGCAGCCTCGATACTGAAGAGACCCAGTACTTC
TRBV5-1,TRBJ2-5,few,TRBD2,CASSLEVSGLAGEETQYF,TGCGCCAGCAGCTTGGAGGTTTCGGGACTAGCGGGCGAAGAGACCCAGTACTTC
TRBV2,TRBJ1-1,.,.,CASSGTRAEAFF,TGTGCCAGCAGTGGTACCCGGGCTGAAGCTTTCTTT
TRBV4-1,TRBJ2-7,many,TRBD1,CASSQGQGVSYEQYF,TGCGCCAGCAGCCAGGGACAGGGGGTATCCTACGAGCAGTACTTC
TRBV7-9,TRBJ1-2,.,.,CASSFAYGYTF,TGTGCCAGCAGCTTCGCCTATGGCTACACCTTC
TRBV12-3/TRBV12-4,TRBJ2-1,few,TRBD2,CASSHSGIYNEQFF,TGTGCCAGCAGCCATAGCGGGATCTACAATGAGCAGTTCTTC
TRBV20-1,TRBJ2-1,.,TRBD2,CSAATTRTSGYNEQFF,TGCAGTGCCGCGACGACCCGGACTAGCGGTTACAATGAGCAGTTCTTC
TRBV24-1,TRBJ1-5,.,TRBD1,CATSEKDRGYNQPQHF,TGTGCCACCAGTGAAAAGGACAGGGGTTACAATCAGCCCCAGCATTTT
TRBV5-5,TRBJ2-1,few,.,CASSPLAHYNEQFF,TGTGCCAGCAGCCCACTAGCCCACTACAATGAGCAGTTCTTC
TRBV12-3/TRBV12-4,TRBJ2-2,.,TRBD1,CASSLRRTGPTGELFF,TGTGCCAGCAGCTTGCGAAGGACAGGACCCACCGGGGAGCTGTTTTTT